Included here is one TCR beta chain sequence, with context. This clone was observed a single time. This clone's antigen is unknown. It has no much larger one-base neighbor in the sample; base qualities were not kept. The protocol used for the library was the immunoSEQ multiplex PCR assay. TCRdb took this table from immuneACCESS and kept in-frame rearrangements with V and J called. Such tables lack part of the clones; where checked against another copy, unresolved V genes explain under half of the gap, and the rest is unexplained. This sample lists around 30,000 clones; roughly 91% were detected once. The leading ten clones occupy about an eighth of the sample. The V end loses 2 bases and the J end loses 7 bases, and a stretch of 14 bases separates them. The CDR3 covers 14 residues, taking in both the cysteine and the phenylalanine. The kept DNA is CDR3 alone, 42 bases in frame from the first base. The germline V gene (reference sequence) sets CDR1 to LGHDT and CDR2 to YNNKEL.

The sample is drawn from a study of control samples from healthy donors and cancer patients (dated by TCRdb to between 2020 and 2021). The sequence was obtained from a man aged 50 or older with lung cancer. The specimen was PBMCs. The receptor chain draws on TRBV3-1 (or the pseudogene TRBV3-2) and TRBJ2-5; too little of a D gene remains to name it. In nucleotides, the sequence is TGTGCCAGCAGCCAATCTACGGCCTCGGGGACCCAGTACTTC. It translates to CASSQSTASGTQYF.